This TCR beta chain was observed in a study of T cells in women clearing cervical HPV infection. Across the whole study: Cases: HPV16-related CIN3 or worse on histology, 2 invasive cancers.

Data came from immunoSEQ multiplex PCR; TCRdb stores just in-frame clones and leaves some out. The sample data list approximately 39,000 clones. J gave up 5 bases and V 4 bases, and 9 bases lay outside the gene matches. CDR3 length: 15 amino acids. Germline CDR1 is SGHRS and CDR2 is YFSETQ. HPV was found by MY09/MY11 PCR and dot-blot genotyping. A remark on this clone: Read sequence stops 3 residues before the CDR3 end, and the germline J gene provides the missing end.

The specimen sequenced was blood buffy coat. This chain joins TRBV5-1 and TRBJ2-5; 9 bases line up with TRBD1. The origin of this receptor is a woman aged 18 to 69 with a cervical HPV16 infection that either progressed to CIN3+ or cleared (not recorded which). CDR3 bases read: TGCGCCAGCAGCCCGGGGACAGGGATTGAGGAGACC. This translates into CASSPGTGIEET. The CDR3 as a whole reads CASSPGTGIEETQYF. The full variable domain, with the rest looked up from reference TRBV5-1 and TRBJ2-5, is KAGVTQTPRYLIKTRGQQVTLSCSPISGHRSVSWYQQTPGQGLQFLFEYFSETQRNKGNFPGRFSGRQFSNSRSEMNVSTLELGDSALYLCASSPGTGIEETQYFGPGTRLLVL.